This T cell receptor beta chain derives from a study of blood T cell repertoires in COVID-19 (dated by TCRdb to 2018 to 2020). In terms of the full investigation: Samples from collaborators originated in the United States, Italy and Spain and spanned both the acute and convalescent phases of COVID-19. Samples came from the ongoing ImmuneRACE study (first 160 participants) plus 1,254 subjects from 6 global collaborators. The repertoires were released in a freely available public database meant as a resource for research on the immune response to SARS-CoV-2. A de-identified subject ID, COVID-19 status, age in years and sex were almost always included in the sample metadata. Subjects who had been exposed to COVID-19, were actively infected with it, or had recovered from it provided the deeply sampled blood TCRbeta repertoires that made up the dataset. Where HLA class I and class II types were available, the types were taken from metadata supplied by the sample provider, not from assay-based typing. The prospective study material was composed of cDNA or gDNA derived from T cells, B-cell-depleted T cells, or PBMCs. The study at large found these results: The amount of clinical and demographic metadata varied by source and participant and was provided uncurated.

TCRbeta CDR3 regions were amplified from genomic DNA by means of the immunoSEQ Assay, a bias-controlled multiplex PCR. For the original study's pipeline: Within the assay, amplification of reference gene primers was used to estimate how many nucleated cells each sample contained. Sequence reads were collapsed and filtered to measure the absolute abundance of every unique TCRbeta CDR3 rearrangement. For each sample, productive Simpson clonality was calculated as the square root of Simpson's diversity index across productive rearrangements. Sourced from immuneACCESS, this table was stored by TCRdb with only in-frame sequences that have V and J called. A share of the clones is absent; for the studies checked, an unresolved V gene accounts for under half, and the remainder has no known explanation. V, J and clone size are those of that table, while D and trimming were read from the DNA. Within this sample are 140,000 to 150,000 clones, with roughly four fifths of them counted one time only. Of the sample, roughly 8% is held by the ten largest clones.

This clone has a single count. Which antigen it targets is not known. Base qualities are not recorded, but no much larger clone differs from it by a single base. The CDR3, cysteine through phenylalanine, is 15 amino acids long. The only DNA kept is the CDR3, 45 bases in frame from the first base. V drops 1 base and J drops 0 bases, leaving 9 bases in between. From the germline V gene, CDR1 is SGHTA and CDR2 is FQGNSA. Each collaborating institution followed its own protocols to collect whole blood in K2EDTA tubes. For TCRbeta analysis, collaborators shipped samples as frozen whole blood, isolated PBMCs, or DNA extracted from either of those sample types.

Recombination connected TRBV7-2 to TRBJ1-2; the D segment cannot be called with confidence. The receptor was derived from a human donor with acute or convalescent COVID-19. The donor label of this sample is uncertain. The sample taken for sequencing was peripheral blood. This receptor carries the CDR3 CASSLGGFPNYGYTF. The bases are TGTGCCAGCAGCTTAGGAGGGTTTCCTAACTATGGCTACACCTTC.